One sample yielded the 21 T cell receptor beta chains listed below, sequenced in a study of CD8 T cells in ankylosing spondylitis. TCRdb used MiXCR to reprocess the 5' RACE reads, holding one entry per CDR3 protein. Of about 240,000 distinct CDR3 sequences in the sample, 8.6% were seen once. The sample consisted of blood, either unsorted or a sorted T cell fraction (not recorded which). All receptors come from a male donor with ankylosing spondylitis or in good health (not recorded which).

The V call is TRBV18, the J call TRBJ2-1, with 14 bases lining up with TRBD2. The CDR3 is 17 residues long. From germline, CDR1 is KGHSH and CDR2 LQKENI. V dropped 3 bases and J dropped 6; count of bases not matched to a gene: 7. The CDR3 DNA follows: TGTGCCAGCTCACCGATAAGGACTAGCGGGGGGATCAATGAGCAGTTCTTC. It specifies CASSPIRTSGGINEQFF.

Many counts were recorded for this clonotype. The gene calls are TRBV20-1 and TRBJ2-3; D is perhaps TRBD2 (7 bases). CDR3 size: 15 residues. Germline V gene data show CDR1 as DFQATT and CDR2 as SNEGSKA (reference sequence). CDR3 amino acids: CSVETGGGRRDTQYF. The DNA of the CDR3 is TGCAGCGTAGAGACTGGGGGGGGGCGAAGGGATACGCAGTATTTT.

CDR3 sequence: CSARLGNDRNQPQHF. The CDR3 DNA reads TGCAGTGCTAGATTAGGCAACGACCGCAATCAGCCCCAGCATTTT. V is TRBV20-1 and J is TRBJ1-5; D gene ambiguous. The CDR3 loop spans 15 amino acids. Germline loops: CDR1 DFQATT, CDR2 SNEGSKA (reference sequence). The V end was cut by 2 bases, the J end by 2 bases, with 13 bases between.

This chain links TRBV5-1 with TRBJ2-1; 7 bases line up with TRBD1. CDR1 SGHRS and CDR2 YFSETQ come from the germline V gene. Trimming cost V 4 bases and J 8 bases; bases outside gene matches: 18. CDR3 length equals 17 residues. The CDR3, as DNA: TGCGCCAGCAGCCCCGGGACAGAGATCTTCTCCGGGGATGAGCAGTTCTTC. It specifies CASSPGTEIFSGDEQFF.

This clonotype was detected ten times or more. This chain links TRBV5-1 with TRBJ1-5, with a tentative D call TRBD1 (6 bases). The CDR3 has 16 amino acids. V lost 0 bases and J 5 bases, leaving 15 bases between the germline ends. In germline, CDR1 is SGHRS, CDR2 YFSETQ. The CDR3 is CASSLEGQGSHQPQHF. The CDR3 region has the DNA TGCGCCAGCAGCTTGGAGGGGCAGGGGAGCCATCAGCCCCAGCATTTT.

This clonotype was counted many times. The chain has TRBV5-5 and TRBJ2-2; 11 nucleotides line up with TRBD2. With 5 bases clipped from V and 1 base from J, the junction kept 1 base outside the gene matches. The CDR3 has 15 amino acids. Germline V lookup: CDR1 SGHKS, CDR2 YYEKEE (reference sequence). The CDR3 nucleotides read TGTGCCAGCAGGGGGACTAGCGGGAACACCGGGGAGCTGTTTTTT. As protein: CASRGTSGNTGELFF.

The V call is TRBV30, the J call TRBJ1-3, with a possible D match to TRBD1 (6 bases). The CDR3 contains 16 residues. The germline CDR1 and CDR2 sequences are GTSNPN and SVGIG (reference sequence). Trimming left V 4 bases short and J 8 bases short, with 24 bases between. Here the CDR3 reads CAWNPEGGVLSDTIYF. CDR3 coding DNA: TGTGCCTGGAACCCGGAAGGGGGAGTCCTCAGCGACACCATATATTTT.

This clonotype showed up many times. V and J are TRBV7-2 and TRBJ2-7; 10 nucleotides match TRBD2. There are 14 residues in the CDR3. V shed 7 bases, J shed 4 bases, and the junction held 7 bases outside the gene matches. The germline V gene has CDR1 SGHTA and CDR2 FQGNSA. The CDR3 DNA reads as TGTGCCAGCAAATGGACTAGCGGTACTTACGAGCAGTACTTC. Protein: CASKWTSGTYEQYF.

There are a few counts of this clonotype. V and J are TRBV6-5 and TRBJ1-2; the match to TRBD1 covers 7 bases. Per germline, CDR1 MNHEY and CDR2 SVGAGI. CDR3 length equals 18 residues. Trimming removed 0 bases from V and 4 bases from J; junction bases left unmatched: 14. The CDR3 here is CASSYSSPQGGGFYGYTF. For the CDR3, the DNA is TGTGCCAGCAGTTACTCGTCCCCTCAGGGGGGGGGTTTCTATGGCTACACCTTC.

This clonotype came up many times. This chain uses TRBV20-1 with TRBJ2-1; 7 nucleotides agree with TRBD2. The CDR3 runs 14 residues. Germline V lookup: CDR1 DFQATT, CDR2 SNEGSKA (reference sequence). Trimming removed 2 bases from V and 4 bases from J; junction bases left unmatched: 5. The CDR3 loop reads CSARRGLVYNEQFF. The CDR3 DNA follows: TGCAGTGCTAGACGTGGACTAGTTTACAATGAGCAGTTCTTC.

This clonotype was picked up a small number of times. CDR3 loop: CASSVEAGRGLAGVGSYNEQFF. The CDR3 DNA sequence: TGTGCCAGCAGCGTAGAAGCTGGGAGGGGACTAGCGGGAGTAGGGTCCTACAATGAGCAGTTCTTC. The chain recombines TRBV9 with TRBJ2-1; 14 bases are shared with TRBD2. The CDR3 loop spans 22 amino acids. With 0 bases clipped from V and 1 base from J, the junction kept 15 bases outside the gene matches. Germline values: CDR1 SGDLS, CDR2 YYNGEE.

This clonotype was observed many times. This sequence joins TRBV20-1 and TRBJ2-2; D not certain. V was pared by 6 bases and J by 6 bases, with 20 bases between. Per germline, CDR1 DFQATT and CDR2 SNEGSKA (reference sequence). This CDR3 region has 15 residues. CDR3 DNA: TGCAGTGCCACCCCGTTGGAACTGGGCGCCGGGGAGCTGTTTTTT. Encoded protein: CSATPLELGAGELFF.

This clonotype was detected ten times or more. The chain links TRBV5-1 to TRBJ1-1, with D uncertain. In germline, CDR1 is SGHRS, CDR2 YFSETQ. The CDR3 runs to 14 residues. The V gene lost 0 bases and the J gene lost 5 bases, with 11 bases spanning the gap. CDR3 coding DNA: TGCGCCAGCAGCTTGGATGGGTTAGGGACTGAAGCTTTCTTT. It codes for CASSLDGLGTEAFF. Full variable domain (outside the CDR3, taken from reference TRBV5-1 and TRBJ1-1): KAGVTQTPRYLIKTRGQQVTLSCSPISGHRSVSWYQQTPGQGLQFLFEYFSETQRNKGNFPGRFSGRQFSNSRSEMNVSTLELGDSALYLCASSLDGLGTEAFFGQGTRLTVV.

This clonotype showed up many times. V gene TRBV12-3 or TRBV12-4 combines with J gene TRBJ1-5; no clear D gene. The length of the CDR3 is 13 residues. Trimming shortened V by 5 bases and J by 0 bases, and 5 bases separated the two germline ends. CDR3 amino acids: CASSRDSNQPQHF. The DNA for the CDR3 is TGTGCCAGCAGTCGGGATAGCAATCAGCCCCAGCATTTT.

This clonotype was seen at least ten times. J is TRBJ1-1 and V is TRBV20-1, with D possibly being TRBD1 (6 bases). V was shortened by 4 bases and J by 7 bases, with 16 bases between the two germline ends. This CDR3 is 13 amino acids long. The germline V gene has CDR1 DFQATT and CDR2 SNEGSKA (reference sequence). CDR3 sequence reads: CSAKATGTFEAFF. In DNA form, the CDR3 reads TGCAGTGCTAAGGCAACGGGGACATTTGAAGCTTTCTTT.

This clonotype was seen a handful of times. The rearrangement links TRBV5-1 to TRBJ2-2; maybe TRBD1 (5 bases). CDR3 size: 16 residues. CDR1 and CDR2 from the germline V gene are SGHRS and YFSETQ. V lost 0 bases to trimming and J lost 6 bases, with 15 bases between them. CDR3 sequence: CASSLEGSVRAGELFF. DNA of the CDR3: TGCGCCAGCAGCTTGGAGGGGTCGGTAAGAGCCGGGGAGCTGTTTTTT.

This clonotype appeared many times. The chain joins TRBV5-1 to TRBJ1-6; 8 bases map to TRBD1. CDR3 length equals 14 residues. From germline, CDR1 is SGHRS and CDR2 YFSETQ. Trimming at V came to 1 base and at J to 10 bases, leaving 4 bases not matched to a gene. The CDR3 coding sequence is TGCGCCAGCAGCTTGACAGGACAGGGCTCACCCCTCCACTTT. Protein sequence: CASSLTGQGSPLHF.

This clonotype was detected ten times or more. The rearrangement links TRBV5-1 to TRBJ1-1, with D unclear. V gave up 0 bases and J gave up 0 bases, with 9 bases separating them. Germline CDR1 and CDR2: SGHRS and YFSETQ. The CDR3 spans 15 residues. CDR3 residues: CASSLEVRMNTEAFF. CDR3 DNA: TGCGCCAGCAGCTTGGAGGTCAGGATGAACACTGAAGCTTTCTTT. Looking up the rest from reference TRBV5-1 and TRBJ1-1 gives the full variable domain: KAGVTQTPRYLIKTRGQQVTLSCSPISGHRSVSWYQQTPGQGLQFLFEYFSETQRNKGNFPGRFSGRQFSNSRSEMNVSTLELGDSALYLCASSLEVRMNTEAFFGQGTRLTVV.

This clonotype was picked up many times. The V gene is TRBV5-1, the J gene TRBJ1-1; 9 bases map to TRBD1. Germline V lookup: CDR1 SGHRS, CDR2 YFSETQ. The CDR3 sequence is 17 residues long. The V and J ends lost 0 bases and 6 bases, in that order; junction bases with no gene match: 12. The chain's CDR3 is CASSLVKTGGPSAEAFF. CDR3 coding DNA: TGCGCCAGCAGCTTGGTAAAAACAGGGGGCCCCTCCGCTGAAGCTTTCTTT.

This clonotype was recorded many times. The J gene is TRBJ2-2, the V gene TRBV5-1; TRBD2 matches at 11 bases. V was clipped by 4 bases and J by 9 bases; unmatched bases: 8. The germline V gene encodes CDR1 SGHRS and CDR2 YFSETQ. The CDR3 consists of 15 residues. The CDR3 bases are TGCGCCAGCAGCCCGGGGACTAGCGGACACCGGGAGCTGTTTTTT. Its protein product is CASSPGTSGHRELFF.

This clonotype was counted many times. This rearrangement joins TRBV7-2 to TRBJ2-3; no clear D. Between the trimmed V and J ends, which lost 5 bases and 4 bases, there was a span of 10 bases. CDR1 is SGHTA and CDR2 is FQGNSA in the germline V gene. CDR3 length: 13 residues. This CDR3 reads CASSTRRPDTQYF. The CDR3 DNA follows: TGTGCCAGCAGCACCCGACGCCCAGATACGCAGTATTTT.